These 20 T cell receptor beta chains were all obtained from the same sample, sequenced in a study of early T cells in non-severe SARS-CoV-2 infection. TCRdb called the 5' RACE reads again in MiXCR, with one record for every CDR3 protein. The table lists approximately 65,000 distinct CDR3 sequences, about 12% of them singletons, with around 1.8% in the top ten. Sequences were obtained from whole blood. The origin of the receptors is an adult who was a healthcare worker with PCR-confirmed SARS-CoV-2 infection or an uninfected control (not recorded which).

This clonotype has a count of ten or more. CDR3 bases: TGCGCCAGCAGTGAGAGTTTCCGGACTGAAGCTTTCTTT. Translated, it gives CASSESFRTEAFF. The chain couples TRBV10-1 to TRBJ1-1; D is unresolved. CDR3 length: 13 amino acids. Trimming shortened V by 2 bases and J by 5 bases, and 9 bases separated the two germline ends. Germline values: CDR1 WNHNN, CDR2 SYGVQD (reference sequence).

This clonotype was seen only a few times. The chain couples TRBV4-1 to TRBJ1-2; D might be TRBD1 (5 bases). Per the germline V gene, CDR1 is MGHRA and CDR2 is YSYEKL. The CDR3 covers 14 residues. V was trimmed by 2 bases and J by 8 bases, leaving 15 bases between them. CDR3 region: CASSQPLRGHGYTF. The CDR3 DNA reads TGCGCCAGCAGCCAACCCCTGAGGGGTCACGGCTACACCTTC.

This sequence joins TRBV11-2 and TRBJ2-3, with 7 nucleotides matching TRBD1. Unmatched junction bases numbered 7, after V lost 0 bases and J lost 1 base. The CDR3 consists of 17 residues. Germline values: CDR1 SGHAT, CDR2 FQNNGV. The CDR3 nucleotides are TGTGCCAGCAGCTTAGATTTAGGGGGCGCTGGCACAGATACGCAGTATTTT. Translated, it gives CASSLDLGGAGTDTQYF.

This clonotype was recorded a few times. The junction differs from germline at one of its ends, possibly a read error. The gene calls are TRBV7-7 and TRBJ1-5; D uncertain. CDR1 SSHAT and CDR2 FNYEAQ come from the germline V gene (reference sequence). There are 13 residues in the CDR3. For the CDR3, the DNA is TGTGCTAGCAGCTTAGCAAGGAATCAGCCCCAGCATTTT. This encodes CASSLARNQPQHF.

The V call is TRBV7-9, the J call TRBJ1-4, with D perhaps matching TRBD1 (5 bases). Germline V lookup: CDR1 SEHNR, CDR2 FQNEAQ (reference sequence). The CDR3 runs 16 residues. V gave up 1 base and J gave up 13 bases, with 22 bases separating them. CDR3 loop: CASSLDFGAVPRGLFF. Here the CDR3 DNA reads TGTGCCAGCAGCTTAGACTTCGGGGCAGTCCCGCGGGGACTGTTTTTT. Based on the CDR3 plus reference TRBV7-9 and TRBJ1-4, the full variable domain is DTGVSQNPRHKITKRGQNVTFRCDPISEHNRLYWYRQTLGQGPEFLTYFQNEAQLEKSRLLSDRFSAERPKGSFSTLEIQRTEQGDSAMYLCASSLDFGAVPRGLFFGSGTQLSVL.

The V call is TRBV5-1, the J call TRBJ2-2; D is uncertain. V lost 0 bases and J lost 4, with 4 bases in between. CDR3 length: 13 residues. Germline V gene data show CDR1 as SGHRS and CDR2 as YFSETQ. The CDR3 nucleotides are TGCGCCAGCAGCTTGGACTCCACCGGGGAGCTGTTTTTT. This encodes CASSLDSTGELFF.

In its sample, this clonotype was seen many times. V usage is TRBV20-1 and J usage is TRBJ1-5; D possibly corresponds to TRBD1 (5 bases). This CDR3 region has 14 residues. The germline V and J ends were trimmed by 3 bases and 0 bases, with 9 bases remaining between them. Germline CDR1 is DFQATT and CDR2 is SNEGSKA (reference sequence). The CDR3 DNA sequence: TGCAGTGCTAGTCGGACAAATAGCAATCAGCCCCAGCATTTT. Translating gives CSASRTNSNQPQHF.

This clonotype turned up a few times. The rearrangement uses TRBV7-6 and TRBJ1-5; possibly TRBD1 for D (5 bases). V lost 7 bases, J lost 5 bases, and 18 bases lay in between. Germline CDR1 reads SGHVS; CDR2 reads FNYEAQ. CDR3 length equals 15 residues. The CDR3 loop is CASKPGLTRHQPQHF. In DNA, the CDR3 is TGTGCCAGCAAGCCGGGACTCACTCGGCATCAGCCCCAGCATTTT.

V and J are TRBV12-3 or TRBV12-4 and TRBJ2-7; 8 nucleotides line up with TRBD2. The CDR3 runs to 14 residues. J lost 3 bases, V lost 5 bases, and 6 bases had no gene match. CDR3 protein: CASSLFRGGYEQYF. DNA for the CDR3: TGTGCCAGCAGTCTGTTTCGGGGGGGCTACGAGCAGTACTTC.

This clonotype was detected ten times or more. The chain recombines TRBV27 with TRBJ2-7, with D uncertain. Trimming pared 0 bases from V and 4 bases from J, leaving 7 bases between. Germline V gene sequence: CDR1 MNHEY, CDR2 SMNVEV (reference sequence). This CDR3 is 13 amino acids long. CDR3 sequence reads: CASSLSVVYEQYF. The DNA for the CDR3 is TGTGCCAGCAGTTTATCGGTAGTTTACGAGCAGTACTTC.

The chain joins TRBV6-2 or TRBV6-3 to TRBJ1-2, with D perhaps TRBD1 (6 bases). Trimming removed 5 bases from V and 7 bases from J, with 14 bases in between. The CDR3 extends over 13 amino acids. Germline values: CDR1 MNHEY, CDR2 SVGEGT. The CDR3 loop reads CASSDRTVAGYTF. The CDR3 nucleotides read TGTGCCAGCAGTGATAGGACAGTAGCTGGCTACACCTTC.

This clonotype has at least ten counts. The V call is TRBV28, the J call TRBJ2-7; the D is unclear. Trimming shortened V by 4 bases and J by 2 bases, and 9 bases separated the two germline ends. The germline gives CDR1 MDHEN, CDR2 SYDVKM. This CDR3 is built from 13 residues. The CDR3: CASSYRPTYEQYF. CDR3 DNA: TGTGCCAGCAGTTACCGACCGACCTACGAGCAGTACTTC. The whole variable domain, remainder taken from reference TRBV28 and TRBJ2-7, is DVKVTQSSRYLVKRTGEKVFLECVQDMDHENMFWYRQDPGLGLRLIYFSYDVKMKEKGDIPEGYSVSREKKERFSLILESASTNQTSMYLCASSYRPTYEQYFGPGTRLTVT.

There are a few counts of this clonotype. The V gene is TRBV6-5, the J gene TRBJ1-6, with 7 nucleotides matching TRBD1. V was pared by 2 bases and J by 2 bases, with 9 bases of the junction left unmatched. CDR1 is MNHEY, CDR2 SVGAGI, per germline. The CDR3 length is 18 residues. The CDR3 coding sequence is TGTGCCAGCAGTTACGGGTCCACAGGGGACACCTATAATTCACCCCTCCACTTT. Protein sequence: CASSYGSTGDTYNSPLHF.

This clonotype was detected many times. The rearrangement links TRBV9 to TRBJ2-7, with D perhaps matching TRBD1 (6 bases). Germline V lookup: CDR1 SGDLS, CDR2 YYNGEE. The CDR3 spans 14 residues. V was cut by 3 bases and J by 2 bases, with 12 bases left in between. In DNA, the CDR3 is TGTGCCAGCAGCGCCACAGGGTCGCCCTACGAGCAGTACTTC. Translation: CASSATGSPYEQYF. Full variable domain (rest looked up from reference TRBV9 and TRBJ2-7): DSGVTQTPKHLITATGQRVTLRCSPRSGDLSVYWYQQSLDQGLQFLIQYYNGEERAKGNILERFSAQQFPDLHSELNLSSLELGDSALYFCASSATGSPYEQYFGPGTRLTVT.

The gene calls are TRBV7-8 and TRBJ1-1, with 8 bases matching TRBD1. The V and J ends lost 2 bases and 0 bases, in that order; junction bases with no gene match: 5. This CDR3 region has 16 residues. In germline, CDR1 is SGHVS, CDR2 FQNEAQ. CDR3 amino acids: CASSLLPGGLNTEAFF. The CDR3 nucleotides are TGTGCCAGCAGCTTACTGCCAGGGGGCTTGAACACTGAAGCTTTCTTT.

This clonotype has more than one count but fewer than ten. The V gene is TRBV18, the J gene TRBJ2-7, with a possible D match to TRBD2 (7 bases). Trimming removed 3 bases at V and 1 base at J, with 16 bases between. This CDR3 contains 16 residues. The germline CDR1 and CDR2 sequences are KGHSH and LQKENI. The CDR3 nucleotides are TGTGCCAGCTCACCCCAGTCGGGGGGCGGGTCCTACGAGCAGTACTTC. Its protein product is CASSPQSGGGSYEQYF.

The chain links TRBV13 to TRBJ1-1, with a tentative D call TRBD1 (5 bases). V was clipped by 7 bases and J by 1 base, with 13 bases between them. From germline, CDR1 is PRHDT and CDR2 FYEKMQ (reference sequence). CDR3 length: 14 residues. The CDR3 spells CASKKGLENTEAFF. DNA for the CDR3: TGTGCCAGCAAGAAGGGACTCGAGAACACTGAAGCTTTCTTT.

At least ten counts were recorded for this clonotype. The CDR3 loop reads CASRTWNTGELFF. In nucleotides, the CDR3 is TGCGCCAGCAGGACATGGAACACCGGGGAGCTGTTTTTT. The chain combines TRBV5-1 with TRBJ2-2, with D unclear. This CDR3 contains 13 residues. Trimming stripped 5 bases from V and 1 base from J, with 6 bases between. The V gene's germline CDR1 is SGHRS and CDR2 YFSETQ.

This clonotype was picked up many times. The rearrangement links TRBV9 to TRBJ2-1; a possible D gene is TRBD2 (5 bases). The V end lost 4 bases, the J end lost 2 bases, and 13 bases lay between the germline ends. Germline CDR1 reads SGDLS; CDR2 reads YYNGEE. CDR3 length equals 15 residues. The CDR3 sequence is CASSPRAGAYNEQFF. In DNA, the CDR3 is TGTGCCAGCAGCCCCCGGGCCGGGGCCTACAATGAGCAGTTCTTC.

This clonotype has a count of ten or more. This CDR3 is CASSQAWAEWFF. The CDR3 DNA sequence: TGTGCCAGCAGCCAAGCTTGGGCAGAGTGGTTCTTC. This chain joins TRBV14 and TRBJ2-1; D uncertain. In germline, CDR1 is SGHDN, CDR2 FVKESK. The V end lost 1 base, the J end lost 15 bases, and 13 bases lay between the germline ends. This CDR3 comprises 12 residues.